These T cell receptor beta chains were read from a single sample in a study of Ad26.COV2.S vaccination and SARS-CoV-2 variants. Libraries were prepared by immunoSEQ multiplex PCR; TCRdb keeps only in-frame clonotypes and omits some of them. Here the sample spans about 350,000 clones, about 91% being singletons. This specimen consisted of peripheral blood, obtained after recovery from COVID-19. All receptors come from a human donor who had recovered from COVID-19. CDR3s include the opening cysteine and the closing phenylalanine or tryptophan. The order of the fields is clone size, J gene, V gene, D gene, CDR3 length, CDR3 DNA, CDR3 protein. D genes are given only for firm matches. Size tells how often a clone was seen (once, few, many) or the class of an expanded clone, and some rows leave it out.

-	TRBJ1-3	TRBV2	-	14	TGTGCCAGCAGTGAGAGCCAGCGAGGAAACACCATATATTTT	CASSESQRGNTIYF
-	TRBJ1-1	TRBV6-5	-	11	TGTGCCAGCAGATCCCCCTTTCAAGCTTTCTTT	CASRSPFQAFF
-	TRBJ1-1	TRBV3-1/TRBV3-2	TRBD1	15	TGTGCCACCCGACCCTTGGGACAGGGCAACACTGAAGCTTTCTTT	CATRPLGQGNTEAFF
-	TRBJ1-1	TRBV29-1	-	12	TGCAGCGTTGAAATGGTACAGGATGAAGCTTTCTTT	CSVEMVQDEAFF
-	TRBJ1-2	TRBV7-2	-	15	TGTGCCAGCAGCAACCCTCCGGGACACAACTATGGCTACACCTTC	CASSNPPGHNYGYTF
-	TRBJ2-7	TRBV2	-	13	TGTGCCAGCAGTGAACTGGCAGAGTACGAGCAGTACTTC	CASSELAEYEQYF
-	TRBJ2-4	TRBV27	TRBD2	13	TGTGCCAGCAGTTCCGGACTAGCGGACATTCAGTACTTC	CASSSGLADIQYF
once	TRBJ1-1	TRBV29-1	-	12	TGCAGCGTAGGCAGGGTGGGAACTGAAGCTTTCTTT	CSVGRVGTEAFF
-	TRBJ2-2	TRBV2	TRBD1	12	TGTGCCAGTAAAACAGGGGCCGGGGAGCTGTTTTTT	CASKTGAGELFF
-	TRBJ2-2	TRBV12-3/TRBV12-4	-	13	TGTGCCAGCAGTTTAGTCTCGGGGGGCGGGCTGTTTTTT	CASSLVSGGGLFF
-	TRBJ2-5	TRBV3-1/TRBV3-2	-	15	TGTGCCAGCAGCCAACTACAGGGTGGTGGTGAGACCCAGTACTTC	CASSQLQGGGETQYF
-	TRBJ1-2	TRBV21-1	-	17	TGTGCCAGCAGCCCGCATTCAGATAGGGTTCTTAACTATGGCTACACCTTC	CASSPHSDRVLNYGYTF
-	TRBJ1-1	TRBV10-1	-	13	TGCGCCAGCCGATTATCCCTAAACACTGAAGCTTTCTTT	CASRLSLNTEAFF
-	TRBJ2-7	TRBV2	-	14	TGTGCCAGCAGTGAAGTGAACAGCTCCTACGAGCAGTACTTC	CASSEVNSSYEQYF
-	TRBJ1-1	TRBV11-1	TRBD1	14	TGTGCCAGCAGCTTAGGACAGGGTTTAGGTGGAGCTTTCTTT	CASSLGQGLGGAFF
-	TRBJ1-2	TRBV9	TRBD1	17	TGTGCCAGCAGCTCGAGTCGGGGACAGGATGCTAACTATGGCTACACCTTC	CASSSSRGQDANYGYTF
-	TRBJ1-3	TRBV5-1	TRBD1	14	TGCGCCAGCAGCCCTGGGACAGCTGGAAACACCATATATTTT	CASSPGTAGNTIYF
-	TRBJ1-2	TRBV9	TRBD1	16	TGTGCCAGCAGCGTAGCTCAGACAGGGGCACACTATGGCTACACCTTC	CASSVAQTGAHYGYTF
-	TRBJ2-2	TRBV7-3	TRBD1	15	TGTGCCAGCAGCGCCCGGGACAGCTACACCGGGGAGCTGTTTTTT	CASSARDSYTGELFF
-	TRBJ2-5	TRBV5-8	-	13	TGTGCCAGCAGCTCCGACAGGTGGGAGACCCAGTACTTC	CASSSDRWETQYF
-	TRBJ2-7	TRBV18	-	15	TGTGCCAGCTCACCACCTGCAGGGACGGGCTACGAGCAGTACTTC	CASSPPAGTGYEQYF
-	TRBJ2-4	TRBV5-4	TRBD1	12	TGTGCCAGCAGCTCGACAGGGAACATTCAGTACTTC	CASSSTGNIQYF
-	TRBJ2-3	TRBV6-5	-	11	TGTGCCAGCAGGGGGGCCTATACGCAGTATTTT	CASRGAYTQYF
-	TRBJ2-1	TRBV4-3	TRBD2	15	TGCGCCAGCAGCCAAGATCGGGGGGGCTACAATGAGCAGTTCTTC	CASSQDRGGYNEQFF
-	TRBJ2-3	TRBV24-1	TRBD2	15	TGTGCCACCAGTGCCGGACTAGCCGGGCCAGATACGCAGTATTTT	CATSAGLAGPDTQYF
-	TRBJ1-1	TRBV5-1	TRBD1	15	TGCGCCAGCAGCACAAGACAGGGTTATGAGTCTGAAGCTTTCTTT	CASSTRQGYESEAFF
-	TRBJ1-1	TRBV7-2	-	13	TGTGCCAGCAGCTTAGTGGTTAACACTGAAGCTTTCTTT	CASSLVVNTEAFF
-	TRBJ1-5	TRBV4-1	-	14	TGCGCCAGCAGCCAGGGGGTGAGCAATCAGCCCCAGCATTTT	CASSQGVSNQPQHF
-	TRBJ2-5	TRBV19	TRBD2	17	TGTGCCAGTAGTATAAGAACTAGCGGGGGGCGAGGGGAGACCCAGTACTTC	CASSIRTSGGRGETQYF
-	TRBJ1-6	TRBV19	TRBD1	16	TGTGCCAGTAGTACGGGACAGCGAAATTATAATTCACCCCTCCACTTT	CASSTGQRNYNSPLHF
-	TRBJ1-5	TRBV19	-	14	TGTGCCAGTAACGATCGGAGGGTCGGTCAGCCCCAGCATTTT	CASNDRRVGQPQHF
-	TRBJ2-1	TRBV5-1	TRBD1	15	TGCGCCAGCAGCGTTCGACAGGGGGGTAATCATGAGCAGTTCTTC	CASSVRQGGNHEQFF
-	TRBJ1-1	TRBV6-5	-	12	TGTGCCAGCAGTCCACGCGGTTCTGAAGCTTTCTTT	CASSPRGSEAFF
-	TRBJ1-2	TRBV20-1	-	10	TGCAGTGCGAGCCCTAATGGCTACACCTTC	CSASPNGYTF
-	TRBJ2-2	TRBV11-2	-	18	TGTGCCAGCAGCTCCCCCCCTTGGGGCACACGATACACCGGGGAGCTGTTTTTT	CASSSPPWGTRYTGELFF
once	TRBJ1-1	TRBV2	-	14	TGTGCCAGCAGTGACCAGGGTATTAACACTGAAGCTTTCTTT	CASSDQGINTEAFF
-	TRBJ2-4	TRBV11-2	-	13	TGTGCCAGCAGTCATAGCGTGTCAAACATTCAGTACTTC	CASSHSVSNIQYF
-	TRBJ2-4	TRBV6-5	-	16	TGTGCCAGCAGTTACATGGGGGAACTAATCAAAAACATTCAGTACTTC	CASSYMGELIKNIQYF
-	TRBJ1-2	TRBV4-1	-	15	TGCGCCAGCAGCCAAGCGTTTGCCAGGGACTATGGCTACACCTTC	CASSQAFARDYGYTF
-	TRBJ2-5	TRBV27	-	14	TGTGCCAGCAGTTTAAAGGGACCTTGGGAGACCCAGTACTTC	CASSLKGPWETQYF
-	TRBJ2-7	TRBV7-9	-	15	TGTGCCAGCAGTCCCGCACGGAGCGGGTACTACGAGCAGTACTTC	CASSPARSGYYEQYF